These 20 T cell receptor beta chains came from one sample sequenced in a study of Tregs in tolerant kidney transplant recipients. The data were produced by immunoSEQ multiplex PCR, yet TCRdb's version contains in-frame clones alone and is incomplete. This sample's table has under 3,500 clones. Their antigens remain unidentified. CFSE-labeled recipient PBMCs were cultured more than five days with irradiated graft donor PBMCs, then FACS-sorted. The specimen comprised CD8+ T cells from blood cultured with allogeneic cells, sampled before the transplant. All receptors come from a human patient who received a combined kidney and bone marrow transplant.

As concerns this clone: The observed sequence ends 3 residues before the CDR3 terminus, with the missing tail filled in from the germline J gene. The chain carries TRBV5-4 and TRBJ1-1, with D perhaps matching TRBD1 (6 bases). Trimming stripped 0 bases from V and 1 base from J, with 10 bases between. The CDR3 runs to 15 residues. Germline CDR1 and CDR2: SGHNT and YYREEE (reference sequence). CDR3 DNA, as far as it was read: TGTGCCAGCAGCTTGGATCTGGGGGCGAACACTGAA. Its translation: CASSLDLGANTE. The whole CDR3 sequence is CASSLDLGANTEAFF. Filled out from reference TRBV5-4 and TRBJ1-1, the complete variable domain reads ETGVTQSPTHLIKTRGQQVTLRCSSQSGHNTVSWYQQALGQGPQFIFQYYREEENGRGNFPPRFSGLQFPNYSSELNVNALELDDSALYLCASSLDLGANTEAFFGQGTRLTVV.

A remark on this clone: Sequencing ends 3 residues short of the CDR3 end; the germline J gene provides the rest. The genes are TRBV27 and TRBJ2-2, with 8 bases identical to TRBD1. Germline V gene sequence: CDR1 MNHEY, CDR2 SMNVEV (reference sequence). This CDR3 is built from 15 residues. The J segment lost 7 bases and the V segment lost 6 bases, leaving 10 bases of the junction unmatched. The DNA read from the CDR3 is TGTGCCAGCAGCCACACCAGGGGGCAGGGCGGGGAG. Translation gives CASSHTRGQGGE. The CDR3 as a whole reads CASSHTRGQGGELFF.

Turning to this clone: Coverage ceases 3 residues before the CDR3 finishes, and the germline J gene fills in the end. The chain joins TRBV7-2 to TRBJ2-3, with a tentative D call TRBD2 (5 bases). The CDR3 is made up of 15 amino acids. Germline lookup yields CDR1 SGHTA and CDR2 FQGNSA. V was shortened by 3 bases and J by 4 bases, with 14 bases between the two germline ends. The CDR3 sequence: CASSFMYQRADTQYF. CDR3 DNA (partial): TGTGCCAGCAGCTTTATGTACCAGAGGGCAGATACG.

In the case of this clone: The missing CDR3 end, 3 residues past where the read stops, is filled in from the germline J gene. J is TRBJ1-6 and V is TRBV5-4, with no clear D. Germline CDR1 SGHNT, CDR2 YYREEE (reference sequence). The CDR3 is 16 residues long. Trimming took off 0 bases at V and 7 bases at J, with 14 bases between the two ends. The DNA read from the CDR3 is TGTGCCAGCAGCTTGGCGGGGTCCGGTGGGAATTCACCC. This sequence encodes CASSLAGSGGNSP. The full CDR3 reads CASSLAGSGGNSPLHF.

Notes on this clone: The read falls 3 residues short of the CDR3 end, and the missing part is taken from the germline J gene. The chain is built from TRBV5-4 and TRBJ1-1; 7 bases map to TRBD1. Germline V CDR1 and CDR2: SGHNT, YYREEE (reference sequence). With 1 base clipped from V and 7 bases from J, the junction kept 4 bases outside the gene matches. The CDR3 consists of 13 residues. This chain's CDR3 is CASSLTGASEAFF. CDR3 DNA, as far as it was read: TGTGCCAGCAGCTTGACAGGGGCCAGTGAA.

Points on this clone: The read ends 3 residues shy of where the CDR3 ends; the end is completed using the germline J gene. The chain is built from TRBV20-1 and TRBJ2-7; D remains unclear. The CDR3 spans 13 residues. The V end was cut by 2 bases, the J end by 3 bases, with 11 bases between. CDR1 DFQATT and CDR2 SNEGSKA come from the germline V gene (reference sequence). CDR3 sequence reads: CSARTDTDYEQYF. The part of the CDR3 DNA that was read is TGCAGTGCTAGAACCGACACCGACTACGAG.

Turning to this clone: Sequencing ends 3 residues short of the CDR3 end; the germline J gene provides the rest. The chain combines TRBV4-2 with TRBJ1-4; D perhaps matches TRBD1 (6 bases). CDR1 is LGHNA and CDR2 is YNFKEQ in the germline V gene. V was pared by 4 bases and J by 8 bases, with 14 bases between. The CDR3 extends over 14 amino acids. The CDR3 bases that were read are TGTGCCAGCAGCCGGACAGATGGTCGGGAAAAA. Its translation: CASSRTDGREK. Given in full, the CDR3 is CASSRTDGREKLFF.

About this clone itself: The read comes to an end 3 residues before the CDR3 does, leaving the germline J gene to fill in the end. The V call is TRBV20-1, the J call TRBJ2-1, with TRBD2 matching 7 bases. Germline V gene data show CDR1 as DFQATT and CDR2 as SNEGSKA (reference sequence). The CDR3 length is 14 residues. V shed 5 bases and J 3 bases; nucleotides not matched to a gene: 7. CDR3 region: CSAPGERDYNEQFF. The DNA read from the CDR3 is TGCAGTGCTCCCGGAGAGCGGGACTACAATGAG.

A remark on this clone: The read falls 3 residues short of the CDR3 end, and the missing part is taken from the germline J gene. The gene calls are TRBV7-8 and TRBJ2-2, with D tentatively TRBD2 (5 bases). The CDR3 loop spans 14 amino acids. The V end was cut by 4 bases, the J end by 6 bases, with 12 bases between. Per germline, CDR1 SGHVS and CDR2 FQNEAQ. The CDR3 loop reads CASSSGLLPGELFF. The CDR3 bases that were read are TGTGCCAGCAGCTCCGGACTCCTCCCCGGGGAG. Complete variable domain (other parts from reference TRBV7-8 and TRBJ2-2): GAGVSQSPRYKVAKRGQDVALRCDPISGHVSLFWYQQALGQGPEFLTYFQNEAQLDKSGLPSDRFFAERPEGSVSTLKIQRTQQEDSAVYLCASSSGLLPGELFFGEGSRLTVL.

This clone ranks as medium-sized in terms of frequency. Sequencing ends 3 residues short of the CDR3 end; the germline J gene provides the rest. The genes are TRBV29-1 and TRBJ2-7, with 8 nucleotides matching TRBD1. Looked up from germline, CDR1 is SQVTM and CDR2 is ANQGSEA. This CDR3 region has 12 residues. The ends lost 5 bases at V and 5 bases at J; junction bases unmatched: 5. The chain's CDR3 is CSVWTGLDEQYF. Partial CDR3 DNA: TGCAGCGTTTGGACAGGGCTCGACGAG.

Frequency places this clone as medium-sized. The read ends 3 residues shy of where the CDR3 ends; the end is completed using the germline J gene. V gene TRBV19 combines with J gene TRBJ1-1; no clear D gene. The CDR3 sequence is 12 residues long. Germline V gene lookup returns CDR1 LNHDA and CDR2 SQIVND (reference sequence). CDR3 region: CASSIVGQQAFF. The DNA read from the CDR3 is TGTGCCAGTAGTATAGTTGGGCAGCAA.

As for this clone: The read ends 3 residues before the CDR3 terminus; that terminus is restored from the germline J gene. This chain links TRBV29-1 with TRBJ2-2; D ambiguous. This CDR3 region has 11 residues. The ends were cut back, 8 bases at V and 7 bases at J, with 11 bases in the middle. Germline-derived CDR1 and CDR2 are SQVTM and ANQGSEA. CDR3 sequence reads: CSTERDGELFF. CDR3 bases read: TGCAGCACAGAGAGAGACGGGGAG.

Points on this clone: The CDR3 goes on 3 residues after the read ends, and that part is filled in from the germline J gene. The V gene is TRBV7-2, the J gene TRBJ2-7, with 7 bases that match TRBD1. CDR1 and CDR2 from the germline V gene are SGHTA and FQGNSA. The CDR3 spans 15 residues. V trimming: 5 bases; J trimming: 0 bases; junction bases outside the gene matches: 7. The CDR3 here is CASSQQRQGSYEQYF. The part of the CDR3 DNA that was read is TGTGCCAGCAGCCAACAACGACAGGGCTCCTACGAG.

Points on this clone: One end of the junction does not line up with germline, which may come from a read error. The CDR3 region is CASSQGPRGWPQHF. The CDR3 bases that were read are TGCGCCAGCAGCCAGGGACCCCGGGGGTGGCCC. The chain links TRBV4-2 to TRBJ1-5, with TRBD1 as a possible D gene (5 bases). The CDR3 end falls 3 residues outside the read, so it is completed with the germline J gene. The CDR3 contains 14 residues. Germline V gives CDR1 LGHNA, CDR2 YNFKEQ.

The CDR3 region is CSASGLAGVSSGELFF. CDR3 DNA (partial): TGCAGTGCTTCTGGACTAGCGGGAGTATCATCCGGGGAG. The J gene is TRBJ2-2, the V gene TRBV20-1; 13 nucleotides agree with TRBD2. Read data end 3 residues before the CDR3 end; the end is taken from the germline J gene. CDR3 length equals 16 residues. Germline trimming cut 5 bases from V and 6 bases from J; bases unmatched to any gene: 9. Germline assignment: CDR1 DFQATT and CDR2 SNEGSKA (reference sequence).

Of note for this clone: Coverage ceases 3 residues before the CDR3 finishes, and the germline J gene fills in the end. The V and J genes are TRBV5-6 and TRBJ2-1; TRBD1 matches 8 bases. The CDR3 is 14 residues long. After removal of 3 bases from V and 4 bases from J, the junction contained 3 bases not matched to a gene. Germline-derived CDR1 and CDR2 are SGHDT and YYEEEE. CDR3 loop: CASSYGQGYNEQFF. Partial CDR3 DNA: TGTGCCAGCAGCTACGGACAGGGTTACAATGAG.

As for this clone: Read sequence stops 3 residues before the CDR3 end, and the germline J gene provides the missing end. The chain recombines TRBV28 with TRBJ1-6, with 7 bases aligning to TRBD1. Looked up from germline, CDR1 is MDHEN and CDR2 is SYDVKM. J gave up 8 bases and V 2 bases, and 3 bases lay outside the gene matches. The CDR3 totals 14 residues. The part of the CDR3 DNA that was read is TGTGCCAGCAGTTTAGGGAGGGGGCATTCACCC. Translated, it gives CASSLGRGHSP. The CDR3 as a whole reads CASSLGRGHSPLHF. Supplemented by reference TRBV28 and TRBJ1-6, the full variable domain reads DVKVTQSSRYLVKRTGEKVFLECVQDMDHENMFWYRQDPGLGLRLIYFSYDVKMKEKGDIPEGYSVSREKKERFSLILESASTNQTSMYLCASSLGRGHSPLHFGNGTRLTVT.

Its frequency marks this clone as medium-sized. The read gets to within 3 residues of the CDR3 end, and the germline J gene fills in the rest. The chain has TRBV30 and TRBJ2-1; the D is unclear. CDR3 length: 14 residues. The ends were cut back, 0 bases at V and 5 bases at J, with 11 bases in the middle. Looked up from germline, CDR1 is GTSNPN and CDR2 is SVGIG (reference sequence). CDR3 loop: CAWSVGLDNNEQFF. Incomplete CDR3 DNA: TGTGCCTGGAGTGTTGGCCTAGATAACAATGAG.

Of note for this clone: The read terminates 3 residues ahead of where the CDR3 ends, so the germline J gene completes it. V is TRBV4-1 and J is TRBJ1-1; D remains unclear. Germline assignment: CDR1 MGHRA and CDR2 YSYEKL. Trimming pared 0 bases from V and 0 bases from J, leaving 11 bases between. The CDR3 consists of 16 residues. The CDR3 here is CASSQDSRYVNTEAFF. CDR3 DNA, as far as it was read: TGCGCCAGCAGCCAAGATAGTCGATATGTGAACACTGAA.

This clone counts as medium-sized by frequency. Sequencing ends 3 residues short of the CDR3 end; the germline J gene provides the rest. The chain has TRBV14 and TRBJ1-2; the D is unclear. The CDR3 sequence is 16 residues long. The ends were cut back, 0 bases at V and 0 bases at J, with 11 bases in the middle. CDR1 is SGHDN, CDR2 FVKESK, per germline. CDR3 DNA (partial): TGTGCCAGCAGCCAAGAGACCAAAGGGCCTAACTATGGC. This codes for CASSQETKGPNYG. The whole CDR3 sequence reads CASSQETKGPNYGYTF.